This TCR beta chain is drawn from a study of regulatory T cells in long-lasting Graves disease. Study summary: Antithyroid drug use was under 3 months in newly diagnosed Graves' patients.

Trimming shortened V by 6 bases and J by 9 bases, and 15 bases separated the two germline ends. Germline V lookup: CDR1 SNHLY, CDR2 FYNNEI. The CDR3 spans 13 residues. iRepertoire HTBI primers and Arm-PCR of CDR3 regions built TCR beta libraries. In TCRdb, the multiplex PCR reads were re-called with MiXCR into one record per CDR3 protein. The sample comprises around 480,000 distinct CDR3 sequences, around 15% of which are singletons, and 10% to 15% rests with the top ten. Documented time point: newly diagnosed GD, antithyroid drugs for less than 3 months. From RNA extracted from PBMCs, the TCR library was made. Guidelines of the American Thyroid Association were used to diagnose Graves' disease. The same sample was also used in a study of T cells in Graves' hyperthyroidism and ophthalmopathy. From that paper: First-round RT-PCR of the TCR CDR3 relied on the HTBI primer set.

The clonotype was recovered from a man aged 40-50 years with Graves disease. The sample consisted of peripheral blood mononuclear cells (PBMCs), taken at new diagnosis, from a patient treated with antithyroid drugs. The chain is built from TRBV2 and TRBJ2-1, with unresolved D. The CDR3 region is CASREARKGEQFF. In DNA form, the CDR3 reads TGTGCCAGCAGAGAGGCTCGGAAGGGTGAGCAGTTCTTC.